This TCR beta chain was found in a study of cytomegalovirus exposure and HLA in healthy donors. This CDR3 comprises 16 residues. The V end was cut by 2 bases, the J end by 2 bases, with 13 bases between. In germline, CDR1 is KGHSH, CDR2 LQKENI. Overall study results and limits: A few V segments could not be told apart, such as TRBV6-2 and TRBV6-3, and were left out.

As concerns this clone: Its matching antigen is unknown.

The PCR contained 60 Vbeta and 13 Jbeta primers. Generated by immunoSEQ multiplex PCR, the TCRdb table keeps only in-frame clones and is missing some. The table shows around 100,000 clones, with over 60% occurring only once. The sequence came from a female donor in good health and CMV-seropositive. This chain joins TRBV18 and TRBJ1-5, with D possibly matching TRBD1 (5 bases). The sample comprised PBMCs. DNA of the CDR3: TGTGCCAGCTCACCAGTGACCGGGGGGGGCAATCAGCCCCAGCATTTT. Translating gives CASSPVTGGGNQPQHF.